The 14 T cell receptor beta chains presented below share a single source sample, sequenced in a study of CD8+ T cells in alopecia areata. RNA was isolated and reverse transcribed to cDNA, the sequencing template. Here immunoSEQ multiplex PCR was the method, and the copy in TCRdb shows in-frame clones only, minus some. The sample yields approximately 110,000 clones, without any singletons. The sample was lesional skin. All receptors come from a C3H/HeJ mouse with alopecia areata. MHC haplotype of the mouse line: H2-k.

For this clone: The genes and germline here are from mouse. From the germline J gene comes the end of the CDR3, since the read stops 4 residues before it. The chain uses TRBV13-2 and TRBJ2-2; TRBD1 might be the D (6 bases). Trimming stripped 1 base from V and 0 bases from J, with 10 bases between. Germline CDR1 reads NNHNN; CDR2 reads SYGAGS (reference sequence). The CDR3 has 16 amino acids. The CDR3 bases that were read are TGTGCCAGCGGTGATTCGGGGACAACAAACACCGGG. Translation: CASGDSGTTNTG. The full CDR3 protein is CASGDSGTTNTGQLYF.

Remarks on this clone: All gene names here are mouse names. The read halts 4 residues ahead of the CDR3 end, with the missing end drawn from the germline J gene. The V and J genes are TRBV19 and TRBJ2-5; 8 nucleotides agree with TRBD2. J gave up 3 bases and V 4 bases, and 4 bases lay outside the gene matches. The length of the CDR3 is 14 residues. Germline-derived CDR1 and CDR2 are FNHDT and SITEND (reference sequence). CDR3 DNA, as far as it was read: TGTGCCAGCAGTCCCTGGGGGGAACAAGAC. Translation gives CASSPWGEQD. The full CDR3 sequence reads CASSPWGEQDTQYF.

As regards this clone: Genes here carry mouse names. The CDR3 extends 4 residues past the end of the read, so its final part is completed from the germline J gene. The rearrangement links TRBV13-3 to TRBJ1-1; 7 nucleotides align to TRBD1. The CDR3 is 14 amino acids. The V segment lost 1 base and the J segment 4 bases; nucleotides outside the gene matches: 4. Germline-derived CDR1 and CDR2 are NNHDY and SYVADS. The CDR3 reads CASSDWDSGTEVFF. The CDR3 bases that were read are TGTGCCAGCAGTGATTGGGACAGTGGCACA.

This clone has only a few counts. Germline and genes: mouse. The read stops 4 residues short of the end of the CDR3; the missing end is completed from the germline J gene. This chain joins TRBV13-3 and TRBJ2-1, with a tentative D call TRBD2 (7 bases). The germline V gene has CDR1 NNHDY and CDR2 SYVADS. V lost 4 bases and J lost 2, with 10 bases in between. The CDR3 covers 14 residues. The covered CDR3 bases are TGTGCCAGCAGTACGGGGGGCGACTATGCT. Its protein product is CASSTGGDYA. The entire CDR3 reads CASSTGGDYAEQFF.

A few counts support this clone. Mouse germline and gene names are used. Incomplete CDR3 DNA: TGTGCCAGCGGTGACCCGGGACAAAACTCCTAT. Translated: CASGDPGQNSY. The CDR3, in full, reads CASGDPGQNSYEQYF. This sequence joins TRBV13-2 and TRBJ2-7, with D perhaps TRBD1 (6 bases). The read ends 4 residues shy of where the CDR3 ends; the end is completed using the germline J gene. The V end was cut by 2 bases, the J end by 0 bases, with 12 bases between. This CDR3 is built from 15 residues. Germline V gene data show CDR1 as NNHNN and CDR2 as SYGAGS (reference sequence).

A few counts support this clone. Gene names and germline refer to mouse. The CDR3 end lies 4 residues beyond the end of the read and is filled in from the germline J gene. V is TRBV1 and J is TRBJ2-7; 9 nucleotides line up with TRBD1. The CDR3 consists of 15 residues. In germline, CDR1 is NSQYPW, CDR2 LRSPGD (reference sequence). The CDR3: CTCSARGGQGYEQYF. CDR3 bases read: TGCACCTGCAGTGCCCGTGGGGGACAGGGATAT.

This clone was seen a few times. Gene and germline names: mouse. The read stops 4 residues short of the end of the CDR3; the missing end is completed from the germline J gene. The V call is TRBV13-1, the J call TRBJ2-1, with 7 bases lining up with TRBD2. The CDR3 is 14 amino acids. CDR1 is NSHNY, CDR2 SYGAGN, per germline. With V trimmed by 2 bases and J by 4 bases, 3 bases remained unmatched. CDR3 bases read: TGTGCCAGCAGTGAGGGGGGGTTGTATGCT. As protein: CASSEGGLYA. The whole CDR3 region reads CASSEGGLYAEQFF.

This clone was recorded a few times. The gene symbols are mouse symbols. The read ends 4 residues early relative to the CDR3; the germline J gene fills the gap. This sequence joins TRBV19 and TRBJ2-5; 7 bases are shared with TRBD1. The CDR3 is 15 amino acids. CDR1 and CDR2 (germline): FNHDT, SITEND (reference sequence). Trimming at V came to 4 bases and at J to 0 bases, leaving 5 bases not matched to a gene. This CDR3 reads CASSSRDSNQDTQYF. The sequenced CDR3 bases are TGTGCCAGCAGTTCCCGGGACAGTAACCAAGAC.

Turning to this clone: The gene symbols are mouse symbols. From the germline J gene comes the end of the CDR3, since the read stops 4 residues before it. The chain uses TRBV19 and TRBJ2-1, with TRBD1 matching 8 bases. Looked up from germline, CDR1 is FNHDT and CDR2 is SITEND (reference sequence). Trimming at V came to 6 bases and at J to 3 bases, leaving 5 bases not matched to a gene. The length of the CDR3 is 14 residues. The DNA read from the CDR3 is TGTGCCAGCACGCAGGGGGCCCCCTATGCT. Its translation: CASTQGAPYA. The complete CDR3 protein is CASTQGAPYAEQFF.

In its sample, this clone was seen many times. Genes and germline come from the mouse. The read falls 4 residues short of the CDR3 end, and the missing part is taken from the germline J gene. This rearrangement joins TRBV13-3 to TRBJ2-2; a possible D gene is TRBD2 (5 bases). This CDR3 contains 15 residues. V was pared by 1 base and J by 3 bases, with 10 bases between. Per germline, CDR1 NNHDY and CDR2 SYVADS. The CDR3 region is CASSDSGRDTGQLYF. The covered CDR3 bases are TGTGCCAGCAGTGATTCTGGGCGGGACACCGGG.

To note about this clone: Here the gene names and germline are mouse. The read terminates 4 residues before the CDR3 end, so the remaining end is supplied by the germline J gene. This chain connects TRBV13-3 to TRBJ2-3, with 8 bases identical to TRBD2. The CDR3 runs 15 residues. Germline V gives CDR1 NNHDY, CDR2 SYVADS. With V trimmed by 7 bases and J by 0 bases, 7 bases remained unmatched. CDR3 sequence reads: CASLDWGPSAETLYF. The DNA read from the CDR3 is TGTGCCAGCCTCGACTGGGGCCCTAGTGCAGAA.

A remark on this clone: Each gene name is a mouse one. CDR3 DNA (partial): TGTGCCAGCAGCCCCCGACTGGGGGCAGCT. It codes for CASSPRLGAA. The CDR3 as a whole reads CASSPRLGAAEQFF. V usage is TRBV5 and J usage is TRBJ2-1, with 9 bases aligning to TRBD2. Coverage ceases 4 residues before the CDR3 finishes, and the germline J gene fills in the end. The germline V gene has CDR1 LGHNA and CDR2 YNLKQL (reference sequence). CDR3 size: 14 residues.

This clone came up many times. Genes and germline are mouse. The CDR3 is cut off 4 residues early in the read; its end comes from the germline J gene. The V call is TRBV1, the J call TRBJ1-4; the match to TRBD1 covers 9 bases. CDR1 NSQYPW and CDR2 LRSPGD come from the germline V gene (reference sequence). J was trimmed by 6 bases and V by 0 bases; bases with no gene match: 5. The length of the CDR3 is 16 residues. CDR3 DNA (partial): TGCACCTGCAGTGCAGATTTGGGACAGGGCCACGAA. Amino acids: CTCSADLGQGHE. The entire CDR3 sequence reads CTCSADLGQGHERLFF.

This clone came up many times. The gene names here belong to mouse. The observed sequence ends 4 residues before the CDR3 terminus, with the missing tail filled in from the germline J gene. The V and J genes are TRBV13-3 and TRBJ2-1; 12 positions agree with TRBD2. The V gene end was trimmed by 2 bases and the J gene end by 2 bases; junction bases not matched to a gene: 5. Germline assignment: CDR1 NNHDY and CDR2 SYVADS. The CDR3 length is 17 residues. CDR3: CASSEGRTGGDYAEQFF. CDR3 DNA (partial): TGTGCCAGCAGTGAAGGGCGGACTGGGGGGGACTATGCT.